Shown below are 27 T cell receptor beta chains from a single sample sequenced in a study of blood T cells in healthy people across ages. Together with a sample-barcoded 5' primer, a J-beta primer mix was included in a second PCR lasting roughly 6 to 12 cycles. A single record per CDR3 protein comes from TCRdb applying MiXCR to the 5' RACE reads. Of some 1.4 million distinct CDR3 sequences in the sample, around 39% were seen once. The sequenced sample consisted of blood. The origin of the receptors is a woman aged 18-29 years in good health.

The rearrangement uses TRBV20-1 and TRBJ2-3; 9 bases are shared with TRBD1. CDR1 is DFQATT, CDR2 SNEGSKA, per germline (reference sequence). The CDR3 sequence is 18 residues long. Trimming at V came to 0 bases and at J to 6 bases, leaving 16 bases not matched to a gene. The CDR3 DNA is TGCAGTGCTAGAGAGCATGGACAGGGGATGAGAGTTAGGGATACGCAGTATTTT. This codes for CSAREHGQGMRVRDTQYF.

The chain combines TRBV7-6 with TRBJ1-6, with D perhaps TRBD1 (5 bases). The germline V and J ends were trimmed by 5 bases and 8 bases, with 16 bases remaining between them. Germline CDR1 SGHVS, CDR2 FNYEAQ. The CDR3 is 15 residues long. The CDR3 protein is CASSPAGAGDSPLHF. CDR3 DNA: TGTGCCAGCAGCCCCGCCGGGGCGGGTGATTCACCCCTCCACTTT.

In this sample, this clonotype turned up many times. The rearrangement joins TRBV5-1 to TRBJ1-5; perhaps TRBD1 as D (5 bases). CDR3 size: 15 residues. Trimming removed 6 bases from V and 4 bases from J, with 17 bases in between. Per germline, CDR1 SGHRS and CDR2 YFSETQ. CDR3 DNA sequence: TGCGCCAGCACGAATCAAGGGGAGGGGAATCAGCCCCAGCATTTT. This gives the protein CASTNQGEGNQPQHF.

The V gene is TRBV5-1, the J gene TRBJ1-1, with D possibly being TRBD1 (5 bases). The CDR3 runs to 16 residues. From germline, CDR1 is SGHRS and CDR2 YFSETQ. V shed 1 base and J shed 4 bases, with 17 bases lying between them. CDR3 region: CASSLNGGTFSTEAFF. As DNA, the CDR3 is TGCGCCAGCAGCTTGAACGGGGGAACCTTCTCCACTGAAGCTTTCTTT.

The chain is built from TRBV6-5 and TRBJ1-3; maybe TRBD1 (5 bases). This CDR3 contains 16 residues. Germline values: CDR1 MNHEY, CDR2 SVGAGI. Trimming removed 0 bases at V and 3 bases at J, with 12 bases between. CDR3: CASSYSQSGFGNTIYF. Written as DNA, the CDR3 is TGTGCCAGCAGTTACTCACAGTCAGGGTTTGGAAACACCATATATTTT.

CDR3 sequence: CAISANSGLNTEAFF. Written as DNA, the CDR3 is TGTGCCATCAGTGCCAACTCAGGCCTGAACACTGAAGCTTTCTTT. This rearrangement joins TRBV10-3 to TRBJ1-1; no definite D call. Germline CDR1 reads ENHRY; CDR2 reads SYGVKD. The CDR3 has 15 residues. The V end was cut by 4 bases, the J end by 0 bases, with 12 bases between.

The chain couples TRBV7-6 to TRBJ1-2; D call uncertain. Trimming removed 5 bases from V and 3 bases from J, with 16 bases in between. The CDR3 extends over 15 amino acids. The germline V gene has CDR1 SGHVS and CDR2 FNYEAQ. The CDR3 reads CASSPDVGEYYGYTF. DNA for the CDR3: TGTGCCAGCAGCCCGGATGTCGGGGAATACTATGGCTACACCTTC.

In its sample, this clonotype was seen a few times. This chain links TRBV7-2 with TRBJ2-5; D may correspond to TRBD1 or TRBD2 (6 bases each). The ends were cut back, 5 bases at V and 2 bases at J, with 15 bases in the middle. CDR1 is SGHTA and CDR2 is FQGNSA in the germline V gene. The CDR3 is 15 residues long. In DNA form, the CDR3 reads TGTGCCAGCAGCCCGGGGGCTAGAATACAAGAGACCCAGTACTTC. Encoded protein: CASSPGARIQETQYF.

The chain recombines TRBV6-1 with TRBJ2-1; TRBD1 matches 9 bases. In germline, CDR1 is MNHNS, CDR2 SASEGT. The V and J ends lost 1 base and 9 bases, in that order; junction bases with no gene match: 4. CDR3 length: 14 residues. The CDR3 is CASSEGGTGFEQFF. The CDR3 DNA sequence: TGTGCCAGCAGTGAAGGAGGGACAGGGTTTGAGCAGTTCTTC.

The V gene is TRBV5-6, the J gene TRBJ2-3; D remains ambiguous. Per the germline V gene, CDR1 is SGHDT and CDR2 is YYEEEE. There are 14 residues in the CDR3. Trimming shortened V by 2 bases and J by 4 bases, and 11 bases separated the two germline ends. The chain's CDR3 is CASSFNSRADTQYF. CDR3 DNA: TGTGCCAGCAGCTTTAACAGCAGAGCAGATACGCAGTATTTT.

The chain couples TRBV5-1 to TRBJ2-5; TRBD2 aligns across 12 bases. CDR1 SGHRS and CDR2 YFSETQ come from the germline V gene. This CDR3 comprises 16 residues. V lost 1 base, J lost 2 bases, and 3 bases stayed unmatched. The CDR3 nucleotides read TGCGCCAGCAGCTTGAACGGACTAGCGGGGCAAGAGACCCAGTACTTC. Translated, it gives CASSLNGLAGQETQYF.

The rearrangement joins TRBV20-1 to TRBJ2-1; 7 bases match TRBD1. The CDR3 consists of 12 residues. J lost 8 bases, V lost 5 bases, and 6 bases had no gene match. Germline V CDR1 and CDR2: DFQATT, SNEGSKA (reference sequence). In DNA form, the CDR3 reads TGCAGTGCTCAGGGGGTCTGGGATGAGCAGTTCTTC. Its translation is CSAQGVWDEQFF.

This clonotype was detected once. J is TRBJ2-7 and V is TRBV20-1; D may be TRBD1 or TRBD2 (5 bases each). Germline lookup yields CDR1 DFQATT and CDR2 SNEGSKA (reference sequence). V shed 5 bases and J shed 1 base, with 15 bases lying between them. The CDR3 consists of 14 residues. In DNA, the CDR3 is TGCAGTGCTGCCGTGGGACCCCCTTCCTACGAGCAGTACTTC. This sequence encodes CSAAVGPPSYEQYF.

This clonotype turned up a few times. The rearrangement links TRBV20-1 to TRBJ1-2; D may be TRBD1 (5 bases). Germline CDR1 DFQATT, CDR2 SNEGSKA (reference sequence). The V and J ends lost 8 bases and 4 bases respectively, with 11 bases between them. This CDR3 is 11 amino acids long. This CDR3 reads CSIPGTYGYTF. CDR3 bases: TGCAGTATCCCCGGGACCTATGGCTACACCTTC.

This chain connects TRBV7-2 to TRBJ2-4; D is possibly TRBD1 (6 bases). The DNA end is more similar to TRBJ2-7, so the J call may be wrong. Germline lookup yields CDR1 SGHTA and CDR2 FQGNSA. The CDR3 is 15 amino acids. The DNA for the CDR3 is TGTGCCAGCAGCTTCCAAACAGGGAAGAGGAACGAGCAGTACTTC. It specifies CASSFQTGKRNEQYF.

This clonotype was seen only a few times. This chain joins TRBV11-2 and TRBJ1-2; possibly TRBD1 for D (5 bases). Trimming shortened V by 4 bases and J by 2 bases, and 11 bases separated the two germline ends. CDR1 and CDR2 (germline): SGHAT, FQNNGV. The CDR3 has 14 residues. CDR3 nucleotides: TGTGCCAGCAGCTCTGGGGCAGGCAACTATGGCTACACCTTC. It yields the protein CASSSGAGNYGYTF.

Here the CDR3 DNA reads TGTGCCAGCAGCCCCGGGGGGGCCAGAAATGAAAAACTGTTTTTT. Protein sequence: CASSPGGARNEKLFF. V is TRBV7-9 and J is TRBJ1-4; perhaps TRBD1 as D (6 bases). CDR1 and CDR2 (germline): SEHNR, FQNEAQ (reference sequence). The CDR3 covers 15 residues. Trimming pared 5 bases from V and 5 bases from J, leaving 15 bases between.

This clonotype was counted between two and nine times. This sequence joins TRBV20-1 and TRBJ2-1, with 9 bases matching TRBD1. The CDR3 spans 13 residues. Germline-derived CDR1 and CDR2 are DFQATT and SNEGSKA (reference sequence). V lost 6 bases and J lost 7; bases outside the gene matches: 7. DNA for the CDR3: TGCAGTGCGGACGGGACAGGGTCTAATGAGCAGTTCTTC. It encodes CSADGTGSNEQFF.

The V gene is TRBV6-2 or TRBV6-3, the J gene TRBJ2-3; D possibly uses TRBD1 or TRBD2 (5 bases each). Trimming cost V 5 bases and J 2 bases, with 11 bases left between them. The CDR3 runs to 14 residues. The germline V gene has CDR1 MNHEY and CDR2 SVGEGT. The chain's CDR3 is CASSPTGPTDTQYF. The CDR3 DNA reads TGTGCCAGCAGTCCCACGGGGCCCACAGATACGCAGTATTTT.

CDR3 DNA sequence: TGTGCCAGCGGCGGCGTAGCAAGCACAGATACGCAGTATTTT. This encodes CASGGVASTDTQYF. This rearrangement joins TRBV2 to TRBJ2-3, with D hard to call. Germline loops: CDR1 SNHLY, CDR2 FYNNEI. The CDR3 length is 14 residues. Trimming stripped 8 bases from V and 0 bases from J, with 12 bases between.

This clonotype occurred a few times. The V gene is TRBV7-8, the J gene TRBJ2-1, with 7 bases lining up with TRBD2. Per the germline V gene, CDR1 is SGHVS and CDR2 is FQNEAQ. After removal of 5 bases from V and 7 bases from J, the junction contained 14 bases not matched to a gene. CDR3 length: 16 amino acids. The CDR3 loop reads CASSLRGLEVINEQFF. The DNA of the CDR3 is TGTGCCAGCAGCCTACGCGGACTAGAAGTGATAAATGAGCAGTTCTTC.

Concerning this clonotype itself: The junction differs from germline at one of its ends, possibly a read error. The chain uses TRBV5-1 and TRBJ2-1; TRBD2 matches at 12 bases. In germline, CDR1 is SGHRS, CDR2 YFSETQ. The CDR3 is 18 residues long. Here the CDR3 DNA reads TGCGCCAGCAGCCCGGCCGGACTAGCGGGACTCCCAAACAAGGAGCAGTTCTTC. As protein: CASSPAGLAGLPNKEQFF.

This clonotype was seen a handful of times. The V gene is TRBV3-1, the J gene TRBJ2-7; D possibly matches TRBD1 or TRBD2 (5 bases each). V was pared by 4 bases and J by 0 bases, with 13 bases between. CDR1 is LGHDT and CDR2 is YNNKEL in the germline V gene (reference sequence). The CDR3 is made up of 15 amino acids. The CDR3 sequence is CASSPLGVFSYEQYF. CDR3 nucleotides: TGTGCCAGCAGCCCTTTGGGGGTCTTCTCCTACGAGCAGTACTTC.

The chain employs TRBV15 and TRBJ1-6; 7 nucleotides align to TRBD1. This CDR3 has 15 residues. CDR1 and CDR2 (germline): LNHNV, YYDKDF (reference sequence). V was pared by 5 bases and J by 6 bases, with 7 bases of the junction left unmatched. The CDR3 spells CATSVGGIGNSPLHF. In DNA, the CDR3 is TGTGCCACCAGCGTAGGGGGCATTGGTAATTCACCCCTCCACTTT.

V is TRBV6-2 or TRBV6-3 and J is TRBJ2-7, with 7 bases aligning to TRBD2. The V gene end was trimmed by 6 bases and the J gene end by 1 base; junction bases not matched to a gene: 3. The germline CDR1 and CDR2 sequences are MNHEY and SVGEGT. CDR3 length: 13 amino acids. The CDR3 spells CASRELASYEQYF. The CDR3 DNA reads as TGTGCCAGCAGGGAACTAGCGTCCTACGAGCAGTACTTC.

In this sample, this clonotype turned up a few times. The rearrangement uses TRBV27 and TRBJ2-7, with D possibly being TRBD2 (6 bases). The CDR3 is 13 residues long. Trimming removed 5 bases at V and 12 bases at J, with 20 bases between. Per the germline V gene, CDR1 is MNHEY and CDR2 is SMNVEV (reference sequence). The CDR3 loop reads CASSVPIADSSYF. The CDR3 DNA is TGTGCCAGCAGTGTCCCAATAGCGGACTCCTCGTACTTC.

This chain connects TRBV7-3 to TRBJ2-1; 14 bases match TRBD2. This CDR3 is built from 22 residues. The J segment lost 0 bases and the V segment lost 4 bases, leaving 17 bases of the junction unmatched. Germline V lookup: CDR1 SGHTA, CDR2 FQGTGA. CDR3 amino acids: CASSSPRTSGGSLPSSYNEQFF. CDR3 DNA sequence: TGTGCCAGCAGCTCCCCCCGGACTAGCGGGGGGTCACTTCCGAGCTCCTACAATGAGCAGTTCTTC.